The 10 T cell receptor beta chains given below trace back to one sample, sequenced in a study of cytomegalovirus exposure and HLA in healthy donors. PCR employed 60 Vbeta and 13 Jbeta primers. The protocol was immunoSEQ multiplex PCR, while the TCRdb copy is restricted to in-frame clones and leaves out a portion. Seen here are 82,000 or so clones, 9.5% to 13% observed once, and the top ten hold approximately 24%. The source material was PBMCs. Receptors originate from a man aged 60 to 69 in good health and CMV-seropositive.

This clone has only a few counts. The chain carries TRBV5-5 and TRBJ2-1; 9 nucleotides line up with TRBD2. The CDR3 totals 15 residues. The V gene's germline CDR1 is SGHKS and CDR2 YYEKEE (reference sequence). The V segment lost 0 bases and the J segment 3 bases; nucleotides outside the gene matches: 1. CDR3 residues: CASSLGLAVYNEQFF. DNA for the CDR3: TGTGCCAGCAGCTTGGGACTAGCGGTCTACAATGAGCAGTTCTTC. Together with reference TRBV5-5 and TRBJ2-1, the CDR3 gives the full variable domain: DAGVTQSPTHLIKTRGQQVTLRCSPISGHKSVSWYQQVLGQGPQFIFQYYEKEERGRGNFPDRFSARQFPNYSSELNVNALLLGDSALYLCASSLGLAVYNEQFFGPGTRLTVL.

This clone was found a few times. The chain is built from TRBV9 and TRBJ2-1; 12 nucleotides line up with TRBD2. Trimming at V came to 2 bases and at J to 9 bases, leaving 9 bases not matched to a gene. The CDR3 spans 16 residues. CDR1 SGDLS and CDR2 YYNGEE come from the germline V gene. CDR3 amino acids: CASSVETSGSEGEQFF. The DNA for the CDR3 is TGTGCCAGCAGCGTCGAGACTAGCGGGAGTGAGGGTGAGCAGTTCTTC.

This clone was counted between two and nine times. The chain combines TRBV7-2 with TRBJ2-7; D might be TRBD2 (6 bases). The V gene's germline CDR1 is SGHTA and CDR2 FQGNSA. This CDR3 has 14 amino acids. V was trimmed by 3 bases and J by 3 bases, leaving 12 bases between them. Written as DNA, the CDR3 is TGTGCCAGCAGCTTTGGCGGGACCAACTACGAGCAGTACTTC. The encoded protein is CASSFGGTNYEQYF.

The table lists this clone with many counts. This chain connects TRBV5-6 to TRBJ1-5; TRBD1 is a possible D gene (5 bases). V gave up 3 bases and J gave up 8 bases, with 18 bases separating them. CDR1 is SGHDT, CDR2 YYEEEE, per germline. CDR3 size: 15 residues. CDR3 DNA: TGTGCCAGCAGCTCTAAAGTGCAGGGTAGAGAGCCCCAGCATTTT. Translation gives CASSSKVQGREPQHF.

The chain combines TRBV5-1 with TRBJ1-2, with 8 bases identical to TRBD1. Trimming took 4 bases from V and 7 from J; bases not matched to a gene: 6. Germline V gene data show CDR1 as SGHRS and CDR2 as YFSETQ. This CDR3 has 13 amino acids. The CDR3 reads CASSPGQGPGYTF. CDR3 coding DNA: TGCGCCAGCAGCCCTGGACAGGGACCTGGCTACACCTTC.

DNA for the CDR3: TGCGCCAGCGGACTTCGACTGGACGCGAACACCGGGGAGCTGTTTTTT. This codes for CASGLRLDANTGELFF. J is TRBJ2-2 and V is TRBV5-1, with D perhaps matching TRBD2 (5 bases). The V end lost 7 bases, the J end lost 0 bases, and 16 bases lay between the germline ends. The CDR3 consists of 16 residues. CDR1 and CDR2 (germline): SGHRS, YFSETQ.

V usage is TRBV5-1 and J usage is TRBJ1-5, with 7 bases that match TRBD1. This CDR3 is 15 amino acids long. Germline-derived CDR1 and CDR2 are SGHRS and YFSETQ. V shed 2 bases, J shed 4 bases, and the junction held 6 bases outside the gene matches. CDR3 loop: CASSFWTGPNQPQHF. Here the CDR3 DNA reads TGCGCCAGCAGCTTCTGGACAGGTCCTAATCAGCCCCAGCATTTT.

A few counts support this clone. This sequence joins TRBV5-1 and TRBJ1-1, with D possibly being TRBD1 (5 bases). CDR1 SGHRS and CDR2 YFSETQ come from the germline V gene. The length of the CDR3 is 16 residues. V lost 4 bases and J lost 6, with 22 bases in between. The CDR3 region is CASSTSTAKNAAEAFF. For the CDR3, the DNA is TGCGCCAGCAGCACCTCGACAGCCAAAAACGCGGCTGAAGCTTTCTTT.

V gene TRBV2 combines with J gene TRBJ1-1; 12 positions match TRBD1. The CDR3 consists of 15 residues. Losses at the gene ends were 6 bases for V and 3 bases for J; bases not matched to a gene: 5. Germline-derived CDR1 and CDR2 are SNHLY and FYNNEI. The CDR3, as DNA: TGTGCCAGCAGACCAGGGACAGGGGGCCACACTGAAGCTTTCTTT. Amino acids: CASRPGTGGHTEAFF.

This clone was detected ten times or more. The chain uses TRBV7-9 and TRBJ1-2, with a possible D match to TRBD1 (5 bases). V was cut by 5 bases and J by 6 bases, with 16 bases left in between. CDR3 size: 14 residues. Germline V gene sequence: CDR1 SEHNR, CDR2 FQNEAQ (reference sequence). The CDR3: CASSGGGETDGYTF. In DNA, the CDR3 is TGTGCCAGCAGCGGCGGGGGGGAGACTGATGGCTACACCTTC.